This TCR beta chain was recorded in a study of Ad26.COV2.S vaccination and SARS-CoV-2 variants. Looking at the study overall: Trial arm assignment for the donor was COV1001 Ad26.COV2.S.

The CDR3 has 17 residues. Germline V gives CDR1 SGHTA, CDR2 FQGNSA. V was pared by 4 bases and J by 4 bases, with 10 bases of the junction left unmatched. Whole-study results and caveats: Higher spike-specific TCR breadth was found in vaccine recipients than in placebo recipients. Quantification of TCR breadth and depth may have yielded underestimates of total T cell responses.

The method was immunoSEQ multiplex PCR; TCRdb's version includes in-frame clones alone and lacks a portion of them. The sample shows some 290,000 clones, over 80% of them seen only once. This sample's treatment: around 19 received Ad26.COV2.S at low or high dose, single or two shots; 5 received placebo; per-sample allocation not given. Samples analyzed were those drawn on day 63 after the first vaccine or placebo injection. Turning to this clone: Its antigen is still unknown.

The source material was peripheral blood, sampled in a trial of Ad26.COV2.S vaccine versus placebo. This sequence joins TRBV7-2 and TRBJ2-2, with 9 bases that match TRBD2. The receptor was derived from a person aged 18 to 59 who received the Ad26.COV2.S COVID-19 vaccine or a placebo. CDR3 region: CASSSRLAERGTGELFF. The CDR3 DNA reads TGTGCCAGCAGCTCCCGACTAGCGGAGAGAGGCACCGGGGAGCTGTTTTTT.